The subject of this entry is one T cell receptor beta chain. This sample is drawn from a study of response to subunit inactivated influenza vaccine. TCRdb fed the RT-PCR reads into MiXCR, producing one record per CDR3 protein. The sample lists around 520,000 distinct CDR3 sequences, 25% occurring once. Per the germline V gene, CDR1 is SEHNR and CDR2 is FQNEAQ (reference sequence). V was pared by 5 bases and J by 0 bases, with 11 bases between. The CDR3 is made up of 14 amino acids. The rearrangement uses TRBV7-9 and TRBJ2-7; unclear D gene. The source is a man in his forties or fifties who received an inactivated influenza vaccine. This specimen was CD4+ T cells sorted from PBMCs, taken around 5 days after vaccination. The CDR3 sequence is CASSKTAGSYEQYF. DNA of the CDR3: TGTGCCAGCAGCAAGACGGCCGGCTCCTACGAGCAGTACTTC.